This T cell receptor (beta chain) originates from a study of blood T cells in healthy people across ages. The authors ran a second PCR of roughly 7 to 11 cycles using a sample-barcoded 5' primer and a J-beta primer mix. Every sample gave at least 2.5 million paired-end reads containing CDR3. Each CDR3 protein gets one entry after TCRdb re-called the 5' RACE reads with MiXCR. The sample has 600,000 or so distinct CDR3 sequences, around half seen once. Germline lookup yields CDR1 KGHSH and CDR2 LQKENI. CDR3 size: 12 residues. V was cut by 3 bases and J by 6 bases, with 9 bases left in between. This rearrangement joins TRBV18 to TRBJ2-7; D is uncertain. The sequencing input was blood. The receptor was isolated from a man older than 75 in good health. The DNA for the CDR3 is TGTGCCAGCTCACCTAGCCTGGCCGAGCAGTACTTC. It specifies CASSPSLAEQYF.